Below, one TCR beta chain is given with its context. Its antigen target is currently unknown. Base qualities were left out, and no much larger clone turns up one base away. From V the trimming removes 0 bases and from J it removes 7 bases, while the gene matches leave 14 bases of the junction unaccounted for. In the germline V gene, CDR1 corresponds to LGHNA and CDR2 to YNFKEQ. The CDR3 runs 18 residues from the cysteine to the phenylalanine. Only CDR3 DNA remains: 54 bases, in frame from the first base. The data are from a study of cytomegalovirus exposure and HLA in healthy donors listed by TCRdb under 2017. Some background on the complete study: In an earlier analysis of some 610 of the donors, less than 350 Gb of sequence data and about 110 million unique TCR beta sequences from 180 million or so T cells were reported. An early release covering just under 650 HLA-typed donors comprised about 320 gigabases of sequencing data and around 86 million unique TCR sequences. Of the 350 to 450 genotyped donors, 65% to 90% were placed in the genetic ancestry cluster associated with self-reported Caucasian donors. The aim of the study was to test whether cataloging public T cell receptors could identify signatures of past pathogen exposure. The T cell repertoires of under 700 subjects were profiled by immunosequencing and related to cytomegalovirus serostatus. Along with the 666-subject first cohort, a separate validation cohort of over 90 different subjects was used. The study combined high-throughput TCR immunosequencing, statistical association of individual TCRs with disease status, and machine learning to predict cytomegalovirus infection status. In a later analysis, previously published TCR beta repertoires from more than 500 donors were re-analyzed and high-resolution HLA genotyping was added so that TCR occurrence patterns could be studied. The later analysis used no new phenotypic data to find candidate immune exposures, relying instead on TCR beta sequences and their occurrence across donors. In an earlier analysis of 500 to 650 of the donors, high-throughput TCR beta sequencing was used to judge whether each TCR beta V gene segment behaved as functional or pseudogenic. Donor age, sex, ethnicity and CMV serostatus were compiled alongside the repertoire data. Genome-wide SNP genotypes for about three fifths of the roughly 670 donors were used in a later genetic analysis, which treated that subset as a discovery cohort. Every repertoire in the discovery cohort had been generated on one and the same sequencing platform. HLA typing covered class I and class II loci at four-digit resolution. Typing coverage varied by locus: about 629-630 donors for A, B, C, DRB1 and DQB1; 522 for DQA1; about 570 for DPA1; approximately 490 for DPB1. A handful of DR-DQ haplotypes were handled as single units for association and clustering because linkage in the cohort was strong. On average, about 200,000 unique TCR beta nucleotide sequences were sequenced per donor among some 430 genotyped donors of the cohort, with about 19% of those sequences being non-productive. Points the paper makes about the study in general: Because the 87-base-pair reads could not distinguish some IMGT-functional V segments, including TRBV6-2 and TRBV6-3, those segments were excluded. In a later analysis, around 17,000 TCR beta sequences were associated with specific HLA alleles at a false discovery rate of 0.05. Several of the top co-occurrence clusters appeared to be linked to parvovirus B19, influenza, CMV and Epstein-Barr virus, according to a later analysis. The study gave a list of 150 to 200 TCR beta chains associated with cytomegalovirus. A few of the identified cytomegalovirus-associated TCR beta chains were confirmed in vitro to be specific for cytomegalovirus antigens. Because counts were too low, some 16 rarely observed V segments, including chromosome 9 orphons, were excluded from the earlier analysis of a few hundred of the donors. Because HLA typing was unavailable for some donors at each locus, only the typed subset was used in association tests. A further reported finding was that TCR beta sequences accurately predicted the HLA-A and HLA-B alleles for most subjects in the first cohort. Compared with equally common non-associated chains, HLA-associated TCR beta chains in a later analysis were more clonally expanded and had lower generation probabilities. While some public TCRs were present in many individuals, most TCR sequences turned up only very rarely across donors. In a later analysis, the rate of TCR association differed among HLA loci, with DRB1 alleles having the most associated TCRs and HLA-C alleles having the fewest. In this cohort, only TCR beta chains were sequenced, and detectable features were limited by the absence of alpha or paired-chain data. According to the authors, the approach could potentially be generalized to other disease states and immunological phenotypes. The classifier was reported to diagnose cytomegalovirus status with high specificity and sensitivity in both the original and validation cohorts. Strong co-occurrence of HLA alleles, especially DR and DQ, made assigning TCR associations to individual alleles difficult. In a later genetic analysis, a missense DCLRE1C variant was associated with V-gene and J-gene trimming of TCR beta chains, and the association was replicated in an independent cohort. Roughly uniform sequencing depth across donors was assumed in presence/absence analyses, although this assumption may not hold. Correlated functional status among segregating V segments might reflect linkage disequilibrium, but an unknown experimental factor could not be ruled out. The only immune exposure information available for the cohort was CMV serostatus. A later analysis found that most CMV-associated TCR beta chains appeared HLA-restricted, with HLA associations seemingly driven largely by CMV exposure. A cluster of highly shared sequence variants was judged likely to represent a technical artifact of the sequencing pipeline. In a later genetic analysis, fewer N-insertions in productive TCRs were reported among donors in an Asian-associated ancestry cluster than the roughly 700-donor mean. In an earlier analysis of roughly 500 of the donors, most TCR beta V segments appeared in productive rearrangements about 87% or about 30% of the time, broadly matching IMGT annotations.

Libraries were built with the immunoSEQ multiplex PCR assay. The multiplex PCR relied on a mix of 60 forward primers for TCR Vbeta segments and 13 reverse primers for TCR Jbeta segments. A multiplex PCR assay on genomic DNA amplified the CDR3 region of rearranged TCR beta genes. The amplified TCR beta libraries were sequenced on the Illumina HiSeq System as 87-base-pair reads. As for the original processing: In a later analysis, around 80 million unique TCR beta chains were counted across the 650 to 750 repertoires, and roughly 11 million of these chains were shared by at least two donors. A nearest-neighbor algorithm error-corrected the raw reads and collapsed the reads into unique sequences, merging closely related sequences to remove PCR and sequencing errors. CDR3 sequences were aligned to IMGT reference sequences to assign V, D and J gene segments. For a sequence to be retained, at least a six-nucleotide match to both a V gene segment and a J gene segment was required. A rearrangement counted as productive if the CDR3 had no stop codons and remained in frame with V and J, and every other rearrangement counted as non-productive. Following IMGT convention, CDR3 was defined as the stretch from the second conserved V-encoded cysteine to the conserved J-encoded phenylalanine. The earlier analysis of some 540 of the donors excluded any sequence lacking an unambiguous match to a single V gene segment. An earlier analysis of approximately 590 of the donors called V segments functional above 56.7% productive rearrangements and segregating when the between-donor standard deviation exceeded 5%. To diagnose cytomegalovirus status from the catalog of TCR beta chain sequences, a statistical classification framework was built. V and J gene assignment, in a later analysis, came from comparing TCR nucleotide sequences with IMGT/GENE-DB human TR gene sequences. In a later analysis, CDR3 sequences and most-parsimonious VDJ recombination scenarios were assigned using the TCRdist pipeline. A later analysis defined each TCR beta chain by its CDR3 amino acid sequence plus V-gene family, and excluded reads lacking a unique V-gene family. As a way to deal with suspected cross-contamination and a sequencing artifact, a later analysis dropped hundreds of nucleotide sequences that were highly shared and had low generation probability. In a later analysis, a clonal expansion index was calculated for each public chain from normalized within-repertoire ranks of inferred template counts. Generation probabilities in a later analysis came from a VDJ recombination model fitted to out-of-frame rearrangements, and those results were checked against IGoR. A later analysis scored TCR-TCR, TCR-HLA and TCR-CMV co-occurrence with hypergeometric tests, applying a repertoire-size bias correction to TCR pairs. To estimate false discovery rates, a later analysis permuted the HLA or CMV assignments 20 times. In a later analysis, co-occurring TCRs were grouped with DBSCAN, and TCRdist sequence similarity was added when clustering was performed within HLA-allele-positive subsets. Repertoires with fewer than 30,000 or more than 120,000 public chains were left out of co-occurrence clustering, as were five repertoires with anomalous nucleotide sharing. Entries here come from immuneACCESS through TCRdb and include only in-frame sequences with V and J called. Some clones fail to appear in such tables; in the studies checked, an unresolved V gene covers under half of the shortfall, and the cause of the remainder is unknown. V and J calls and clone size are given by that table; D and trimming were obtained from the DNA. The sample profile shows around 210,000 clones; 82% of them were found once. The top ten clonotypes cover about 3% of the sample.

In total, approximately 700 healthy bone marrow donors made up the cohort. At the time of sampling, all cohort members were nominally healthy, though unrecorded immune exposures were likely present. The donor tested CMV seronegative and was one of the 352 seronegative cohort members. A peripheral blood sample was collected from each donor, and TCR beta sequencing was performed on peripheral blood mononuclear cells. The Qiagen DNeasy Blood Extraction Kit was used to extract genomic DNA from the blood cell samples. The sample consisted of PBMCs. The source is a middle-aged woman in good health and CMV-seronegative. The V gene is TRBV4-2 and the J gene is TRBJ1-1, and TRBD1 matches 10 of the central bases. CDR3 protein: CASSQDRVGQGSYIEAFF. The DNA sequence is as follows: TGTGCCAGCAGCCAAGACCGGGTGGGACAGGGGTCTTATATTGAAGCTTTCTTT.